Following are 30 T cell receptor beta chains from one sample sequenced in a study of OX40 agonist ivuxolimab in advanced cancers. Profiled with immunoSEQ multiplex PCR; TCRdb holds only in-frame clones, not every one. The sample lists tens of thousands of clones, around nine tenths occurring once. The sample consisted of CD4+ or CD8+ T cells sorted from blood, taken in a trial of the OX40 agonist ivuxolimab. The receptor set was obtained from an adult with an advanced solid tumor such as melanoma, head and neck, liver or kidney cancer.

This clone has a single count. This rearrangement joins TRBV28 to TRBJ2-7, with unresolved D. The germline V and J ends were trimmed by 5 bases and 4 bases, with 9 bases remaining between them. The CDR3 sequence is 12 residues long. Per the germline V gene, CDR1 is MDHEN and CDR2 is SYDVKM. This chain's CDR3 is CASSHLVYEQYF. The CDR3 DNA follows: TGTGCCAGCAGTCACCTGGTTTACGAGCAGTACTTC.

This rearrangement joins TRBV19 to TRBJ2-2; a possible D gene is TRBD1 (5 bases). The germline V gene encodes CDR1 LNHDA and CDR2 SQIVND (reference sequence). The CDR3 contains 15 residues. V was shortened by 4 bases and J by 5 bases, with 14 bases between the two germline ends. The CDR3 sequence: CASSKGQVLTGELFF. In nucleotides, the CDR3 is TGTGCCAGTAGTAAGGGGCAGGTACTTACCGGGGAGCTGTTTTTT.

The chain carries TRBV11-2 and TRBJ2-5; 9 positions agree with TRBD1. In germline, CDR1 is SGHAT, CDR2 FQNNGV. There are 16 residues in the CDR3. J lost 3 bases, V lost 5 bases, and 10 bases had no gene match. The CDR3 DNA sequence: TGTGCCAGCAGCCTCATAGGGTGGACAGGGGAAGAGACCCAGTACTTC. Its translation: CASSLIGWTGEETQYF.

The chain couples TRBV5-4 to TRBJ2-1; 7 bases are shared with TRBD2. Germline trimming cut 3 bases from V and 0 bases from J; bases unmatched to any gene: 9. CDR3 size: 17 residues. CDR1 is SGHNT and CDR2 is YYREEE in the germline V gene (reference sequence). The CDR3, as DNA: TGTGCCAGCAGCTCTGGGGGGGGAGGGAGCTCCTACAATGAGCAGTTCTTC. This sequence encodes CASSSGGGGSSYNEQFF.

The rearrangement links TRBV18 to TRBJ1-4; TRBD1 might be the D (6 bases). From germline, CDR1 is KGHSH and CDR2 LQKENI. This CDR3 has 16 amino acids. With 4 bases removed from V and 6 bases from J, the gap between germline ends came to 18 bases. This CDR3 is CASSQNEGGKDEKLFF. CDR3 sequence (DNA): TGTGCCAGCTCACAGAATGAGGGGGGGAAAGATGAAAAACTGTTTTTT.

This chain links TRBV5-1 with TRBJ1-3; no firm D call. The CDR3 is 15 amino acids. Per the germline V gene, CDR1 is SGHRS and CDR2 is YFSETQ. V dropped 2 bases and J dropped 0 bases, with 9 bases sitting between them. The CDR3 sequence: CASSLNAVSGNTIYF. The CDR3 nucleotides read TGCGCCAGCAGCTTAAATGCAGTCTCTGGAAACACCATATATTTT.

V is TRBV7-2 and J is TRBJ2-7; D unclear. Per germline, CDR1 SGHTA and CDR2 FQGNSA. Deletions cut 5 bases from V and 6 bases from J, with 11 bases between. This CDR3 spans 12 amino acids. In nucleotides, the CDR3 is TGTGCCAGCAGCCAGCAGGTGGGCGAGCAGTACTTC. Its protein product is CASSQQVGEQYF.

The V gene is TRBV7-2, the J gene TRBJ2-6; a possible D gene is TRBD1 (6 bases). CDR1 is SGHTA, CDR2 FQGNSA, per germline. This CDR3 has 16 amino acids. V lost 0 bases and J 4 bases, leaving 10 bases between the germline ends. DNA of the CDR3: TGTGCCAGCAGCTTAGCTCCAGGGGTCGGGGCCAACGTCCTGACTTTC. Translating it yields CASSLAPGVGANVLTF.

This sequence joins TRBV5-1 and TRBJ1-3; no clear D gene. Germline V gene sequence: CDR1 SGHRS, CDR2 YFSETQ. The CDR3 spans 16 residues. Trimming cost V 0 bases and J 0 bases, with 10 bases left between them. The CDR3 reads CASSLADVNSGNTIYF. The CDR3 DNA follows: TGCGCCAGCAGCTTGGCCGACGTGAACTCTGGAAACACCATATATTTT.

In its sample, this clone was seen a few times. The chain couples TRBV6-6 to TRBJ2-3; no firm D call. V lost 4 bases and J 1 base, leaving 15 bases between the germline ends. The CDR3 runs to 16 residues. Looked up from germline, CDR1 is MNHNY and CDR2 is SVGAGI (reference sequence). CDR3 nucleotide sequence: TGTGCCAGCAGTTCCAGGTCCCCCCTTGGCACAGATACGCAGTATTTT. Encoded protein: CASSSRSPLGTDTQYF.

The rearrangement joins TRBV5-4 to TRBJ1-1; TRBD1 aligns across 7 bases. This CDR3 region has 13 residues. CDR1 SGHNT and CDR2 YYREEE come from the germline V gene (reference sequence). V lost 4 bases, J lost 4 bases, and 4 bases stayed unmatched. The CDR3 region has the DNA TGTGCCAGCAGCAGCGACAGGGTCACTGAAGCTTTCTTT. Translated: CASSSDRVTEAFF.

The CDR3 region has the DNA TGTGCCAGCAGCTTAGCTCTAGCGGGACTCGAGCAGTACTTC. The encoded protein is CASSLALAGLEQYF. V gene TRBV7-2 combines with J gene TRBJ2-7, with TRBD2 matching 9 bases. V was pared by 0 bases and J by 6 bases, with 3 bases of the junction left unmatched. From germline, CDR1 is SGHTA and CDR2 FQGNSA. CDR3 length equals 14 residues. The full variable domain, rest sourced from reference TRBV7-2 and TRBJ2-7, is GAGVSQSPSNKVTEKGKDVELRCDPISGHTALYWYRQSLGQGLEFLIYFQGNSAPDKSGLPSDRFSAERTGGSVSTLTIQRTQQEDSAVYLCASSLALAGLEQYFGPGTRLTVT.

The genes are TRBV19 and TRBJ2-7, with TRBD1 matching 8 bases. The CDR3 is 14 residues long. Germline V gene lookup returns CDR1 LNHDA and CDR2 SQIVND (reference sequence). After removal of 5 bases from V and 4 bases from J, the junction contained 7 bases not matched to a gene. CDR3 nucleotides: TGTGCCAGTAGTTCCGCAGGGGGCGGGTACGAGCAGTACTTC. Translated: CASSSAGGGYEQYF.

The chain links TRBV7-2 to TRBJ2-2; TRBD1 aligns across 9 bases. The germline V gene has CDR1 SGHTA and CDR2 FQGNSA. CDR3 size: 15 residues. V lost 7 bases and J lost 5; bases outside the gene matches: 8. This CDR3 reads CASNQGQGPTGELFF. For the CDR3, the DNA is TGTGCCAGCAACCAGGGACAGGGACCAACCGGGGAGCTGTTTTTT.

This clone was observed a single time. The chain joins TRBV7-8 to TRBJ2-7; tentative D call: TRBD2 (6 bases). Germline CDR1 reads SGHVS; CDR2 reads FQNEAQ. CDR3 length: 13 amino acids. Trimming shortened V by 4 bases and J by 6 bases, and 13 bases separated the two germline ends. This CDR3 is CASSWDGRGEQYF. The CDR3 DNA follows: TGTGCCAGCAGCTGGGACGGGCGGGGCGAGCAGTACTTC.

CDR3 protein: CASSLQVRNEQFF. The CDR3 DNA is TGTGCCAGCAGCTTGCAAGTGAGGAATGAGCAGTTCTTC. The V call is TRBV9, the J call TRBJ2-1, with D hard to call. V was pared by 4 bases and J by 7 bases, with 12 bases between. The CDR3 runs 13 residues. The V gene's germline CDR1 is SGDLS and CDR2 YYNGEE.

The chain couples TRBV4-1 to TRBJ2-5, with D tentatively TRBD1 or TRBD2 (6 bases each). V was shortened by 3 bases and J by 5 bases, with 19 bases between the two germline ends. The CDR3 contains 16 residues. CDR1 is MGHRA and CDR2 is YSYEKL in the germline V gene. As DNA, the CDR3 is TGCGCCAGCAGCCAGAGTTCGGGGGCGGGTGGGGAGACCCAGTACTTC. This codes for CASSQSSGAGGETQYF.

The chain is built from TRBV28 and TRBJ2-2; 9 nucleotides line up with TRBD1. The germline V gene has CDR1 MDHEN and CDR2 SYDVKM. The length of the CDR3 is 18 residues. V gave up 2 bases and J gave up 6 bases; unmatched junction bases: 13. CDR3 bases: TGTGCCAGCAGTTTAATGGCGGGACAGGGACAAGAGGCCGGGGAGCTGTTTTTT. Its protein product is CASSLMAGQGQEAGELFF.

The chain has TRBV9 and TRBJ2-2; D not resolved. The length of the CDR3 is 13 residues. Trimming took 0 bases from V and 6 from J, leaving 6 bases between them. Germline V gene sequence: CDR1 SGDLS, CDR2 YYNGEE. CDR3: CASSVVLSGELFF. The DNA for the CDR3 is TGTGCCAGCAGCGTAGTCCTCTCCGGGGAGCTGTTTTTT.

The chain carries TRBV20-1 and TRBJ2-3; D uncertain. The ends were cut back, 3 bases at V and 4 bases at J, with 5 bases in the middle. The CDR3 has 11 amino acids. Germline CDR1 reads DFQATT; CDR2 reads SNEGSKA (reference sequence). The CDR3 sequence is CSASKADTQYF. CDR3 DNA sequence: TGCAGTGCTAGTAAGGCAGATACGCAGTATTTT.

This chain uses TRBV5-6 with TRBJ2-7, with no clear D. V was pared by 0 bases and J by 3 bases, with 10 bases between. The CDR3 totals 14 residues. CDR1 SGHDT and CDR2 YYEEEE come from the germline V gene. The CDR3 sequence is CASSLDRGHYEQYF. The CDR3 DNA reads TGTGCCAGCAGCTTGGACAGAGGCCACTACGAGCAGTACTTC. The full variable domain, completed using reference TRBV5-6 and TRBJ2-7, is DAGVTQSPTHLIKTRGQQVTLRCSPKSGHDTVSWYQQALGQGPQFIFQYYEEEERQRGNFPDRFSGHQFPNYSSELNVNALLLGDSALYLCASSLDRGHYEQYFGPGTRLTVT.

CDR3: CASSQGRGAAGELFF. The CDR3 DNA follows: TGTGCCAGCAGCCAAGGGAGGGGCGCGGCCGGGGAGCTGTTTTTT. The gene calls are TRBV7-2 and TRBJ2-2, with 7 bases that match TRBD2. This CDR3 region has 15 residues. The germline V gene has CDR1 SGHTA and CDR2 FQGNSA. V lost 5 bases, J lost 6 bases, and 9 bases stayed unmatched. Full variable domain (remainder filled in from reference TRBV7-2 and TRBJ2-2): GAGVSQSPSNKVTEKGKDVELRCDPISGHTALYWYRQSLGQGLEFLIYFQGNSAPDKSGLPSDRFSAERTGGSVSTLTIQRTQQEDSAVYLCASSQGRGAAGELFFGEGSRLTVL.

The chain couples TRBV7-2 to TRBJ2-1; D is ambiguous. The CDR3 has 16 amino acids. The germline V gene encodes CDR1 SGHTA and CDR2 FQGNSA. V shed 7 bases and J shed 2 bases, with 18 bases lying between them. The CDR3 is CASIFRWGSAYNEQFF. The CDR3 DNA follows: TGTGCCAGCATCTTTAGGTGGGGTAGTGCCTACAATGAGCAGTTCTTC.

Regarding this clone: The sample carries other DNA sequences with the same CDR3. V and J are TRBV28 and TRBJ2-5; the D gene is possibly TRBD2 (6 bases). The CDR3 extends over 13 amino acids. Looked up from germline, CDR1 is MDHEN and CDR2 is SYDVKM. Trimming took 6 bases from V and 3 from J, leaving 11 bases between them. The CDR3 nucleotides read TGTGCCAGCAGCCTCGGAGGGGAAGAGACCCAGTACTTC. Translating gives CASSLGGEETQYF.

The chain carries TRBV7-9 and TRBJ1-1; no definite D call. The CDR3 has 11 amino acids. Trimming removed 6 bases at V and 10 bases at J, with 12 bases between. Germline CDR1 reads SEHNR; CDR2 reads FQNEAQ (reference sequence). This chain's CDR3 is CASRNNNVAFF. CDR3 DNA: TGTGCCAGCAGGAATAACAATGTAGCTTTCTTT.

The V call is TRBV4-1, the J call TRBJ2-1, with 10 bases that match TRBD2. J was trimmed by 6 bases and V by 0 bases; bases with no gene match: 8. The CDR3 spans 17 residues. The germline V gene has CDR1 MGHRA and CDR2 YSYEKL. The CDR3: CASSQELRLAGINEQFF. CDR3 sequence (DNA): TGCGCCAGCAGCCAAGAGCTCAGACTAGCGGGTATCAATGAGCAGTTCTTC.

The CDR3 bases are TGTGCCAGCAGCTTAGGGCCTCTGAACTACGAGCAGTACTTC. Its protein product is CASSLGPLNYEQYF. V usage is TRBV7-9 and J usage is TRBJ2-7; D is uncertain. CDR3 size: 14 residues. The V gene's germline CDR1 is SEHNR and CDR2 FQNEAQ (reference sequence). Trimming shortened V by 1 base and J by 3 bases, and 10 bases separated the two germline ends.

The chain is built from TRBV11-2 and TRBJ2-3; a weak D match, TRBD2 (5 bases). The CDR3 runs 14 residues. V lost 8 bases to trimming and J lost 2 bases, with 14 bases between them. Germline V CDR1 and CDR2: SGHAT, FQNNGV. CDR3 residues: CASGLGLATDTQYF. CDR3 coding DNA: TGTGCCAGCGGACTCGGTCTAGCCACAGATACGCAGTATTTT.

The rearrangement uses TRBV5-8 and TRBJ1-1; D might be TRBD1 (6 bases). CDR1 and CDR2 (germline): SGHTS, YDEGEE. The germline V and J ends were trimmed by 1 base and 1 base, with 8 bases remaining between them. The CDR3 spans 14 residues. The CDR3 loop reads CASSLRGANTEAFF. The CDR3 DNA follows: TGTGCCAGCAGCTTGCGGGGGGCGAACACTGAAGCTTTCTTT.

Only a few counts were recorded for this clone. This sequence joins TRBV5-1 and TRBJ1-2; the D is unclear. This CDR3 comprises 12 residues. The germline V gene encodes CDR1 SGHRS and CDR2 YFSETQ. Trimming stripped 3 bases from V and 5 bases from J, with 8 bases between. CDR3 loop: CASSSEAYGYTF. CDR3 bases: TGCGCCAGCAGCTCTGAGGCATATGGCTACACCTTC.